This T cell receptor beta chain was sequenced during a study of T cells after yellow fever vaccination. The CDR3 has 12 amino acids. Germline V CDR1 and CDR2: LGHDT, YNNKEL (reference sequence). V was trimmed by 3 bases and J by 12 bases, leaving 14 bases between them. TCRdb fed the 5' RACE reads into MiXCR, producing one record per CDR3 protein. This table has some 240,000 distinct CDR3 sequences, roughly 3.7% appearing once. This clonotype was seen only a few times. Its antigen is currently unknown. Findings of the study overall: Post-booster samples contained most primary-vaccination clones (approximately 96% CD4, almost 90% CD8). Abundant contaminating clonotypes from the bulk population could appear in FACS-sorted repertoires.

The sequence was obtained from a man younger than 35 who received the YFV17D yellow fever vaccine. Source: PBMCs, taken 15 days after the yellow fever booster vaccination. The chain uses TRBV3-1 and TRBJ1-2; D gene unclear. In nucleotides, the CDR3 is TGTGCCAGCAGCCAGGCCATGAGGCCGGACACCTTC. It encodes CASSQAMRPDTF.